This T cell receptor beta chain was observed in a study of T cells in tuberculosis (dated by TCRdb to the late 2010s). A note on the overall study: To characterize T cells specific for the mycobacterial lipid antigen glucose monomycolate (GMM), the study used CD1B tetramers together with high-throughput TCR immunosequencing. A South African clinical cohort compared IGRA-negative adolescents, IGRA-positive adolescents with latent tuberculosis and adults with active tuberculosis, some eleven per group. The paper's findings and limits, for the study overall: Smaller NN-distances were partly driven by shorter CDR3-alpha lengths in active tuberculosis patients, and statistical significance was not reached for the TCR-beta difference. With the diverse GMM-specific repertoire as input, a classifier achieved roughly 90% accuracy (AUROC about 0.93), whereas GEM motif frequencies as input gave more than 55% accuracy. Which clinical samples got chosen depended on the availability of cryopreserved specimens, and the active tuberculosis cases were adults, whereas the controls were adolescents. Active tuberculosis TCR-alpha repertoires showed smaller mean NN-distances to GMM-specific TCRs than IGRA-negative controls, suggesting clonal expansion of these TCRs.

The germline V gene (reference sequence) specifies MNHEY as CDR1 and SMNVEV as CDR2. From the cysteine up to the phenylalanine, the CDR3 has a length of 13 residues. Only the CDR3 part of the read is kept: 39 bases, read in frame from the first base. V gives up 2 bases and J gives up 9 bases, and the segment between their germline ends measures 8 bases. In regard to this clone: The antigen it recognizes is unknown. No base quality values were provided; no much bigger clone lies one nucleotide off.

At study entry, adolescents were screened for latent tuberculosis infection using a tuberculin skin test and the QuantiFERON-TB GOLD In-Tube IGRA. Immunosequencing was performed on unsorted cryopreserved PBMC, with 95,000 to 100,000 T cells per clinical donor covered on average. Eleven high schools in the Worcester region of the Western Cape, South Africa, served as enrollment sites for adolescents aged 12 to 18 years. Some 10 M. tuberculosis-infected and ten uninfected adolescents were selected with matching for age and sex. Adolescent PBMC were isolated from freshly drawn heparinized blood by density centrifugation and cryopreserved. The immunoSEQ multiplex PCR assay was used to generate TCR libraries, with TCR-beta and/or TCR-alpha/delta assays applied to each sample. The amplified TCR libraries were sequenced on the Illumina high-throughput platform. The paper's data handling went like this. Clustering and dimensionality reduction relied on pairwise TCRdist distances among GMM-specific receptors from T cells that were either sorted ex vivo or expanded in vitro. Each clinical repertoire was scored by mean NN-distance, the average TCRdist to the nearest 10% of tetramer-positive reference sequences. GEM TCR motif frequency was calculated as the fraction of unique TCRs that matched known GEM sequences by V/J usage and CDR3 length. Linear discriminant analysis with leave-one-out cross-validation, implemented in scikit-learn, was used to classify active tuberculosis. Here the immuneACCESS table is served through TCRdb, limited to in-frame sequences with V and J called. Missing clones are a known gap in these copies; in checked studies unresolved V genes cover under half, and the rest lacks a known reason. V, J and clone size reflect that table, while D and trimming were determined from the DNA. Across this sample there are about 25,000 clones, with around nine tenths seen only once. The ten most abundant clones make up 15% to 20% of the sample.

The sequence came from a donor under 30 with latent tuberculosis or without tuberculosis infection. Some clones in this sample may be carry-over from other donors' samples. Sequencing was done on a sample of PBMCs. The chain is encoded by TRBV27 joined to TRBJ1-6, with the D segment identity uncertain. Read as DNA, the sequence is TGTGCCAGCAGTTTAAGCTGGGCTTCACCCCTCCACTTT. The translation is CASSLSWASPLHF.